A single sample is the source of the 10 T cell receptor beta chains below, sequenced in a study of T cells in women clearing cervical HPV infection. Assay used: immunoSEQ multiplex PCR; TCRdb lists only in-frame clones, some missing. This sample's table has about 20,000 clones. Sequenced sample: blood buffy coat. The receptors shown here come from a woman aged 18-69 years with a cervical HPV16 infection that either progressed to CIN3+ or cleared (not recorded which).

Notes on this clone: The sequenced fragment ends 3 residues before the CDR3 boundary, so the rest is inferred from the germline J gene. V and J are TRBV7-3 and TRBJ2-5; possible D gene TRBD2, 5 bases. The CDR3 loop spans 15 amino acids. The V gene's germline CDR1 is SGHTA and CDR2 FQGTGA. Trimming stripped 5 bases from V and 2 bases from J, with 15 bases between. The chain's CDR3 is CASSPPAEIQETQYF. Partial CDR3 DNA: TGTGCCAGCAGCCCCCCAGCGGAGATTCAAGAGACC.

Points on this clone: The read halts 3 residues ahead of the CDR3 end, with the missing end drawn from the germline J gene. The V call is TRBV5-1, the J call TRBJ2-2; D is possibly TRBD2 (7 bases). Trimming stripped 0 bases from V and 3 bases from J, with 9 bases between. The CDR3 runs 15 residues. The germline gives CDR1 SGHRS, CDR2 YFSETQ. The chain's CDR3 is CASSLEGGDTGELFF. The CDR3 bases that were read are TGCGCCAGCAGCTTGGAGGGGGGGGACACCGGGGAG.

In regard to this clone: The read comes to an end 3 residues before the CDR3 does, leaving the germline J gene to fill in the end. The chain joins TRBV19 to TRBJ1-5, with TRBD1 identical over 9 bases. Germline V lookup: CDR1 LNHDA, CDR2 SQIVND (reference sequence). V lost 3 bases, J lost 6 bases, and 6 bases stayed unmatched. CDR3 size: 15 residues. CDR3 DNA, as far as it was read: TGTGCCAGTAGTATTGGACAGGGGCTCGGTCAGCCC. This codes for CASSIGQGLGQP. The entire CDR3 protein reads CASSIGQGLGQPQHF.

Worth noting for this clone: Read data end 3 residues before the CDR3 end; the end is taken from the germline J gene. The chain uses TRBV18 and TRBJ2-4, with a weak D call TRBD1 (5 bases). The germline gives CDR1 KGHSH, CDR2 LQKENI. The CDR3 sequence is 14 residues long. This CDR3 reads CASSPGREGDGQYF. The sequenced part of the CDR3 DNA is TGTGCCAGCTCACCGGGCAGGGAAGGGGATGGT.

About this clone itself: The read ends 3 residues early relative to the CDR3; the germline J gene fills the gap. The chain links TRBV6-2 or TRBV6-3 to TRBJ2-1; 9 nucleotides line up with TRBD2. The CDR3 has 14 amino acids. Per the germline V gene, CDR1 is MNHEY and CDR2 is SVGEGT. The junction had 6 bases not matched to a gene; V was cut back by 9 bases and J by 3 bases. The CDR3 DNA, read in part, is TGTGCCAGTGCGACTAGCGGAAACTACAATGAG. It yields the protein CASATSGNYNE. The complete CDR3 protein is CASATSGNYNEQFF.

Comments on this clone: The CDR3 extends 3 residues past the end of the read, so its final part is completed from the germline J gene. The V call is TRBV7-9, the J call TRBJ1-1, with 11 bases aligning to TRBD1. The CDR3 extends over 14 amino acids. Germline CDR1 is SEHNR and CDR2 is FQNEAQ (reference sequence). This CDR3 reads CASSLGTGGVEAFF. Incomplete CDR3 DNA: TGTGCCAGCAGCTTGGGGACAGGGGGAGTCGAG.

The CDR3 sequence: CSALTGQETQYF. CDR3 DNA, as far as it was read: TGCAGTGCTCTCACCGGACAAGAGACG. The chain has TRBV20-1 and TRBJ2-3, with D maybe TRBD1 (5 bases). The CDR3 end falls 3 residues outside the read, so it is completed with the germline J gene. This CDR3 region has 12 residues. Looked up from germline, CDR1 is DFQATT and CDR2 is SNEGSKA (reference sequence).

A note on this clone: The DNA ends 3 residues before the CDR3 does, and the rest of the CDR3 is filled in from the germline J gene. The chain recombines TRBV13 with TRBJ2-7, with D uncertain. Germline loops: CDR1 PRHDT, CDR2 FYEKMQ (reference sequence). This CDR3 spans 13 amino acids. V was clipped by 5 bases and J by 3 bases, with 11 bases between them. Incomplete CDR3 DNA: TGTGCCAGCAGCCCGCCATTACACTACGAG. Translation gives CASSPPLHYE. The entire CDR3 sequence reads CASSPPLHYEQYF.

A remark on this clone: The CDR3 extends 3 residues past the end of the read, so its final part is completed from the germline J gene. The chain has TRBV7-2 and TRBJ2-1, with 9 positions matching TRBD2. J was trimmed by 7 bases and V by 4 bases; bases with no gene match: 8. The CDR3 is 15 amino acids. Germline V gene sequence: CDR1 SGHTA, CDR2 FQGNSA. The sequenced CDR3 bases are TGTGCCAGCAGCTCCTCCCTAGCGGGACTTAATGAG. Its protein is CASSSSLAGLNE. The full CDR3 reads CASSSSLAGLNEQFF.

Concerning this clone: The CDR3 extends 3 residues past the end of the read, so its final part is completed from the germline J gene. The genes are TRBV5-6 and TRBJ2-3; TRBD1 aligns across 10 bases. This CDR3 is 14 amino acids long. Germline V lookup: CDR1 SGHDT, CDR2 YYEEEE. The CDR3: CASSLGGTGETQYF. The DNA read from the CDR3 is TGTGCCAGCAGCTTAGGTGGGACAGGGGAGACG.